The 29 T cell receptor beta chains in this list originate from one sample, sequenced in a study of blood T cell repertoires in COVID-19. Data came from immunoSEQ multiplex PCR; TCRdb stores just in-frame clones and leaves some out. This sample has 250,000 to 300,000 clones; roughly 86% occur once, and the top ten carry approximately 10%. Sequences were obtained from peripheral blood. The source is a woman in her 30s with COVID-19, enrolled during active disease.

CDR3 protein: CASSSGQGFWVNSPLHF. Here the CDR3 DNA reads TGTGCCAGCAGCTCTGGACAGGGGTTCTGGGTTAATTCACCCCTCCACTTT. The J gene is TRBJ1-6, the V gene TRBV11-3; 9 positions match TRBD1. The germline gives CDR1 SGHNT, CDR2 YENEEA. The V segment lost 4 bases and the J segment 6 bases; nucleotides outside the gene matches: 10. CDR3 length: 17 amino acids.

This clone appeared a few times. The chain combines TRBV7-2 with TRBJ2-5; 8 nucleotides line up with TRBD2. Losses at the gene ends were 5 bases for V and 1 base for J; bases not matched to a gene: 6. Germline V CDR1 and CDR2: SGHTA, FQGNSA. This CDR3 is 15 amino acids long. The CDR3 is CASSVRGGTQETQYF. The CDR3 nucleotides are TGTGCCAGCAGCGTCCGGGGGGGGACCCAAGAGACCCAGTACTTC.

The V and J genes are TRBV4-1 and TRBJ2-1; a weak D match, TRBD1 (6 bases). The CDR3 spans 14 residues. Germline V gives CDR1 MGHRA, CDR2 YSYEKL. Trimming pared 0 bases from V and 9 bases from J, leaving 12 bases between. The CDR3 here is CASSQDTGMGEQFF. The CDR3 nucleotides are TGCGCCAGCAGCCAAGATACAGGGATGGGTGAGCAGTTCTTC.

Concerning this clone itself: The junction differs from germline at one of its ends, possibly a read error. V usage is TRBV5-1 and J usage is TRBJ1-4; D ambiguous. The CDR3 spans 13 residues. The germline gives CDR1 SGHRS, CDR2 YFSETQ. The chain's CDR3 is CASSLGTHEKLFF. CDR3 DNA: TGCGCCAGCAGCTTGGGAACTCATGAAAAACTGTTTTTT. The full variable domain, in which reference TRBV5-1 and TRBJ1-4 provide the parts outside the CDR3, is KAGVTQTPRYLIKTRGQQVTLSCSPISGHRSVSWYQQTPGQGLQFLFEYFSETQRNKGNFPGRFSGRQFSNSRSEMNVSTLELGDSALYLCASSLGTHEKLFFGSGTQLSVL.

This chain connects TRBV5-4 to TRBJ2-5; the D gene is possibly TRBD2 (6 bases). The CDR3 is 13 amino acids. Germline CDR1 and CDR2: SGHNT and YYREEE (reference sequence). Trimming removed 0 bases at V and 4 bases at J, with 7 bases between. CDR3 region: CASSLAGGETQYF. The CDR3 DNA reads TGTGCCAGCAGCTTGGCCGGGGGAGAGACCCAGTACTTC. Full variable domain (outside the CDR3, taken from reference TRBV5-4 and TRBJ2-5): ETGVTQSPTHLIKTRGQQVTLRCSSQSGHNTVSWYQQALGQGPQFIFQYYREEENGRGNFPPRFSGLQFPNYSSELNVNALELDDSALYLCASSLAGGETQYFGPGTRLLVL.

The chain is built from TRBV19 and TRBJ2-1, with 10 positions matching TRBD2. This CDR3 is built from 13 residues. Germline V gene sequence: CDR1 LNHDA, CDR2 SQIVND (reference sequence). The trim removed 7 bases at V and 9 bases at J, leaving 6 bases unmatched. CDR3 bases: TGTGCCAGTAACCTAGCGGGGGTTGGTGAGCAGTTCTTC. This sequence encodes CASNLAGVGEQFF.

This clone was recorded many times. The genes are TRBV7-9 and TRBJ1-4, with D hard to call. V was trimmed by 10 bases and J by 0 bases, leaving 12 bases between them. Germline V gene lookup returns CDR1 SEHNR and CDR2 FQNEAQ (reference sequence). This CDR3 comprises 14 residues. The CDR3 bases are TGTGCCATCGGACTCGGGGCAACTAATGAAAAACTGTTTTTT. Its protein product is CAIGLGATNEKLFF.

The rearrangement joins TRBV6-5 to TRBJ1-1, with D tentatively TRBD1 (5 bases). Deletions cut 6 bases from V and 4 bases from J, with 9 bases between. This CDR3 is 12 amino acids long. Germline CDR1 and CDR2: MNHEY and SVGAGI. The CDR3 spells CASRTDTTEAFF. The CDR3 coding sequence is TGTGCCAGCAGGACGGACACCACTGAAGCTTTCTTT.

The chain is built from TRBV7-9 and TRBJ2-7; TRBD2 is a possible D gene (7 bases). Trimming took off 5 bases at V and 7 bases at J, with 18 bases between the two ends. This CDR3 spans 14 amino acids. Germline V gene sequence: CDR1 SEHNR, CDR2 FQNEAQ (reference sequence). This chain's CDR3 is CASSMTGGAWEQYF. Written as DNA, the CDR3 is TGTGCCAGCAGCATGACGGGGGGCGCTTGGGAGCAGTACTTC.

CDR3 DNA sequence: TGTGCCAGCAGCTCCTCAATACTCTACGAGCAGTACTTC. This encodes CASSSSILYEQYF. V is TRBV13 and J is TRBJ2-7; no firm D call. CDR3 length: 13 amino acids. V was trimmed by 4 bases and J by 3 bases, leaving 10 bases between them. Germline V gene data show CDR1 as PRHDT and CDR2 as FYEKMQ (reference sequence).

This clone appeared a single time. The chain is built from TRBV21-1 and TRBJ1-2. TRBV21-1 corresponds to a pseudogene. The CDR3 length is 13 residues. This chain's CDR3 is CASSKAWGGGYTF. The CDR3 nucleotides read TGTGCCAGCAGCAAAGCTTGGGGAGGCGGCTACACCTTC.

The chain employs TRBV4-1 and TRBJ2-5; D remains unclear. CDR1 and CDR2 (germline): MGHRA, YSYEKL. The V end was cut by 4 bases, the J end by 5 bases, with 11 bases between. This CDR3 region has 13 residues. This chain's CDR3 is CASSPLPGETQYF. CDR3 DNA sequence: TGCGCCAGCAGCCCCCTGCCCGGGGAGACCCAGTACTTC.

The V gene is TRBV5-4, the J gene TRBJ1-2, with D possibly matching TRBD1 (5 bases). The germline CDR1 and CDR2 sequences are SGHNT and YYREEE (reference sequence). V lost 4 bases and J lost 3, with 16 bases in between. The CDR3 contains 15 residues. This CDR3 reads CASSELNGGDYGYTF. DNA of the CDR3: TGTGCCAGCAGCGAATTGAACGGGGGGGACTATGGCTACACCTTC.

This clone showed up just once. The V gene is TRBV11-2, the J gene TRBJ1-1, with D uncertain. V gave up 1 base and J gave up 7 bases, with 10 bases separating them. Germline V lookup: CDR1 SGHAT, CDR2 FQNNGV. The CDR3 runs 13 residues. The CDR3 DNA sequence: TGTGCCAGCAGCTTAGGATCCCACGGTGAAGCTTTCTTT. Amino acids: CASSLGSHGEAFF.

The chain joins TRBV19 to TRBJ1-4, with 9 bases lining up with TRBD1. This CDR3 comprises 16 residues. V lost 6 bases and J lost 3; bases outside the gene matches: 8. Germline CDR1 reads LNHDA; CDR2 reads SQIVND (reference sequence). In nucleotides, the CDR3 is TGTGCCAGTAGCTCCGGGACAGGGCGGGCTAATGAAAAACTGTTTTTT. Translation: CASSSGTGRANEKLFF.

The V gene is TRBV6-6, the J gene TRBJ1-6; D is ambiguous. The CDR3 is 16 residues long. The V end was cut by 7 bases, the J end by 3 bases, with 16 bases between. Germline loops: CDR1 MNHNY, CDR2 SVGAGI (reference sequence). Written as DNA, the CDR3 is TGTGCCAGCACCCCCGGTCGTCATAACTATAATTCACCCCTCCACTTT. It encodes CASTPGRHNYNSPLHF.

The V call is TRBV24-1, the J call TRBJ2-5; tentative D call: TRBD1 (6 bases). The CDR3 spans 13 residues. Germline assignment: CDR1 KGHDR and CDR2 SFDVKD. Deletions cut 7 bases from V and 7 bases from J, with 15 bases between. The DNA of the CDR3 is TGTGCCACCAGGGCTACAGGGTCGGGGACCCAGTACTTC. Residues: CATRATGSGTQYF.

The DNA of the CDR3 is TGTGCCACCAGTGAACGGACAGGGGGCGGCCAGGGGCCCCAGCATTTT. It is translated as CATSERTGGGQGPQHF. J is TRBJ1-5 and V is TRBV24-1; TRBD1 matches at 11 bases. Trimming removed 4 bases from V and 9 bases from J; junction bases left unmatched: 10. Germline CDR1 is KGHDR and CDR2 is SFDVKD. The CDR3 is 16 residues long.

The chain recombines TRBV4-1 with TRBJ2-7; 7 positions agree with TRBD1. The length of the CDR3 is 14 residues. Trimming at V came to 5 bases and at J to 5 bases, leaving 9 bases not matched to a gene. CDR1 MGHRA and CDR2 YSYEKL come from the germline V gene. The CDR3 spells CASSGIGTAHEQYF. The CDR3 DNA is TGCGCCAGCAGCGGAATAGGGACAGCCCACGAGCAGTACTTC.

The chain links TRBV5-1 to TRBJ2-1; D is undetermined. V was trimmed by 4 bases and J by 8 bases, leaving 13 bases between them. CDR3 length: 13 residues. Germline lookup yields CDR1 SGHRS and CDR2 YFSETQ. CDR3 sequence (DNA): TGCGCCAGCAGCCCTGGTTCGTCGGATGAGCAGTTCTTC. It specifies CASSPGSSDEQFF.

The V gene is TRBV2, the J gene TRBJ1-1; D may be TRBD1 (5 bases). CDR1 and CDR2 from the germline V gene are SNHLY and FYNNEI. The V and J ends lost 2 bases and 4 bases respectively, with 17 bases between them. The CDR3 extends over 16 amino acids. The chain's CDR3 is CASSESYGVRVTEAFF. As DNA, the CDR3 is TGTGCCAGCAGTGAATCTTACGGCGTCAGGGTCACTGAAGCTTTCTTT.

This chain links TRBV19 with TRBJ2-1, with D possibly matching TRBD1 (5 bases). Deletions cut 7 bases from V and 9 bases from J, with 13 bases between. This CDR3 spans 12 amino acids. Germline-derived CDR1 and CDR2 are LNHDA and SQIVND (reference sequence). The CDR3: CASTPGRGEQFF. The CDR3 nucleotides read TGTGCCAGTACACCCGGTAGGGGTGAGCAGTTCTTC.

The gene calls are TRBV29-1 and TRBJ2-7; 8 nucleotides line up with TRBD1. The CDR3 covers 14 residues. With V trimmed by 6 bases and J by 4 bases, 11 bases remained unmatched. Germline assignment: CDR1 SQVTM and CDR2 ANQGSEA. CDR3 coding DNA: TGCAGCGTCCAGGGACAGGTCACCCTTTACGAGCAGTACTTC. Translation: CSVQGQVTLYEQYF.

The table lists this clone with a count of one. The genes are TRBV5-1 and TRBJ2-7, with 9 bases fitting TRBD1. The J segment lost 4 bases and the V segment lost 7 bases, leaving 9 bases of the junction unmatched. This CDR3 has 14 amino acids. The germline V gene encodes CDR1 SGHRS and CDR2 YFSETQ. CDR3 in DNA: TGCGCCAGCGGACCGGGACAGGGCCTTTACGAGCAGTACTTC. This codes for CASGPGQGLYEQYF.

This chain links TRBV29-1 with TRBJ1-3; 7 bases match TRBD1. The CDR3 loop spans 14 amino acids. V lost 4 bases, J lost 0 bases, and 3 bases stayed unmatched. Germline V CDR1 and CDR2: SQVTM, ANQGSEA. The CDR3 here is CSVGPGGSGNTIYF. The DNA of the CDR3 is TGCAGCGTTGGCCCAGGGGGCTCTGGAAACACCATATATTTT.

The chain uses TRBV6-1 and TRBJ2-5, with 9 bases fitting TRBD2. The CDR3 contains 14 residues. Looked up from germline, CDR1 is MNHNS and CDR2 is SASEGT. V lost 3 bases, J lost 4 bases, and 3 bases stayed unmatched. CDR3: CASSDVTSGETQYF. As DNA, the CDR3 is TGTGCCAGCAGTGACGTGACTAGCGGAGAGACCCAGTACTTC.

This clone has just one count. The chain joins TRBV2 to TRBJ2-7; D is unresolved. Trimming took off 7 bases at V and 9 bases at J, with 16 bases between the two ends. The germline V gene has CDR1 SNHLY and CDR2 FYNNEI. The CDR3 has 12 amino acids. In nucleotides, the CDR3 is TGTGCCAGCAAAATACGCGAGCTCGGGCAGTACTTC. As protein: CASKIRELGQYF.

The rearrangement links TRBV14 to TRBJ2-7; 8 bases fit TRBD2. From germline, CDR1 is SGHDN and CDR2 FVKESK. The CDR3 has 16 amino acids. The trim removed 3 bases at V and 0 bases at J, leaving 7 bases unmatched. This CDR3 reads CASSQRRTSSSYEQYF. In nucleotides, the CDR3 is TGTGCCAGCAGCCAGAGGCGGACTAGCAGCTCCTACGAGCAGTACTTC.

Note on this clone: At one end the junction does not follow the germline gene, possibly because of a read error. V and J are TRBV11-2 and TRBJ2-7; 12 positions match TRBD2. The CDR3 is made up of 13 amino acids. Germline V gene data show CDR1 as SGHAT and CDR2 as FQNNGV. In DNA form, the CDR3 reads TGTGCCAGCAGCTCTCCTAGCGGGGGGGATAAGAGCTTC. Translated, it gives CASSSPSGGDKSF.